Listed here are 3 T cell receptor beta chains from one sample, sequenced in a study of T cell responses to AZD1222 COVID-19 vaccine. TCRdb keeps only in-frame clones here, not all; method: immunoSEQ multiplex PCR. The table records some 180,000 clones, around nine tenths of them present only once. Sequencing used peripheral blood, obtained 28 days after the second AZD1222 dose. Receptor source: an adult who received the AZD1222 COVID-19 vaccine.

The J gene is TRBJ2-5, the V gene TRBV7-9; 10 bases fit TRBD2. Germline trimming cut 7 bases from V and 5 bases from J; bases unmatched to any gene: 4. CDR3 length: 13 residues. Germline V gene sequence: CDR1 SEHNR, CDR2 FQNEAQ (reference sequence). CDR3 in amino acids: CASILAGVETQYF. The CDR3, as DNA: TGTGCCAGCATTCTAGCGGGAGTTGAGACCCAGTACTTC.

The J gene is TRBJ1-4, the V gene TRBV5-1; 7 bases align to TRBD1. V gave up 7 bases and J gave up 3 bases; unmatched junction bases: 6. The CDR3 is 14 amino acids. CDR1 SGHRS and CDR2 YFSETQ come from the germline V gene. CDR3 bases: TGCGCCAGCGGACCAACAGGGGCTAATGAAAAACTGTTTTTT. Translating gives CASGPTGANEKLFF.

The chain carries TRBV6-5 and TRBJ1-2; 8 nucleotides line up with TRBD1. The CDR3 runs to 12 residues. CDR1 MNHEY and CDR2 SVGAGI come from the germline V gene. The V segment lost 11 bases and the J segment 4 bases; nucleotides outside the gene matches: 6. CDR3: CAGSGQGYGYTF. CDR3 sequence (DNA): TGTGCCGGGTCAGGACAGGGCTATGGCTACACCTTC.